The 27 T cell receptor beta chains reported below all come from one sample, sequenced in a study of T cell responses to AZD1222 COVID-19 vaccine. The method was immunoSEQ multiplex PCR; TCRdb's version includes in-frame clones alone and lacks a portion of them. The sample carries roughly 120,000 clones, around nine tenths recorded once. Here the sequenced sample was peripheral blood, taken on day 0 of AZD1222 vaccination. The receptors here all came from an adult in good health.

The DNA for the CDR3 is TGTGCCAGCAGCCCCGGCGGGAGTGAAAAACTGTTTTTT. Protein product: CASSPGGSEKLFF. The chain has TRBV7-2 and TRBJ1-4; D not resolved. Germline CDR1 and CDR2: SGHTA and FQGNSA. There are 13 residues in the CDR3. Trimming took 5 bases from V and 7 from J, leaving 11 bases between them.

CDR3 sequence reads: CASSVEFLNEKLFF. In DNA, the CDR3 is TGTGCCAGCAGTGTAGAGTTCCTGAATGAAAAACTGTTTTTT. V and J are TRBV2 and TRBJ1-4; D is unresolved. The germline V and J ends were trimmed by 4 bases and 5 bases, with 11 bases remaining between them. CDR3 length equals 14 residues. CDR1 is SNHLY and CDR2 is FYNNEI in the germline V gene.

The chain has TRBV18 and TRBJ2-5; D may be TRBD2 (7 bases). Trimming stripped 9 bases from V and 4 bases from J, with 15 bases between. The CDR3 is 13 amino acids. Germline V gene lookup returns CDR1 KGHSH and CDR2 LQKENI. CDR3 amino acids: CASLTGLGETQYF. The CDR3 coding sequence is TGTGCCAGTTTGACAGGACTAGGAGAGACCCAGTACTTC.

This chain links TRBV7-2 with TRBJ1-2; 10 nucleotides line up with TRBD1. The CDR3 totals 14 residues. V shed 4 bases, J shed 6 bases, and the junction held 5 bases outside the gene matches. Germline values: CDR1 SGHTA, CDR2 FQGNSA. CDR3 nucleotides: TGTGCCAGCAGCTCACGACAGGGGGCGAATGGCTACACCTTC. As protein: CASSSRQGANGYTF.

In this sample, this clone turned up once. This chain links TRBV18 with TRBJ1-2; tentative D call: TRBD1 (5 bases). CDR1 and CDR2 from the germline V gene are KGHSH and LQKENI. The CDR3 is 17 amino acids. V was cut by 5 bases and J by 2 bases, with 21 bases left in between. In nucleotides, the CDR3 is TGTGCCAGCTCATTAGACCCCCCCCAGGGACTCAACTATGGCTACACCTTC. This sequence encodes CASSLDPPQGLNYGYTF.

This chain links TRBV6-5 with TRBJ1-2; D not resolved. This CDR3 is 14 amino acids long. Germline lookup yields CDR1 MNHEY and CDR2 SVGAGI. The V gene lost 0 bases and the J gene lost 4 bases, with 9 bases spanning the gap. For the CDR3, the DNA is TGTGCCAGCAGTTACTCTTCGGGCGGCTATGGCTACACCTTC. As protein: CASSYSSGGYGYTF.

The chain carries TRBV7-9 and TRBJ1-1; possible D gene TRBD1, 5 bases. The CDR3 has 13 residues. The V end was cut by 8 bases, the J end by 0 bases, with 10 bases between. Germline V gene data show CDR1 as SEHNR and CDR2 as FQNEAQ (reference sequence). The CDR3 sequence is CASGQGMNTEAFF. CDR3 sequence (DNA): TGTGCCAGCGGGCAGGGCATGAACACTGAAGCTTTCTTT. The entire variable domain, with the rest obtained from reference TRBV7-9 and TRBJ1-1, is as follows: DTGVSQNPRHKITKRGQNVTFRCDPISEHNRLYWYRQTLGQGPEFLTYFQNEAQLEKSRLLSDRFSAERPKGSFSTLEIQRTEQGDSAMYLCASGQGMNTEAFFGQGTRLTVV.

Only a few counts were recorded for this clone. V and J are TRBV28 and TRBJ1-2; the D gene is possibly TRBD1 (5 bases). The germline V gene has CDR1 MDHEN and CDR2 SYDVKM. The V end was cut by 2 bases, the J end by 6 bases, with 10 bases between. There are 13 residues in the CDR3. CDR3 loop: CASSLTGPHGYTF. As DNA, the CDR3 is TGTGCCAGCAGTTTAACGGGGCCCCATGGCTACACCTTC.

This chain links TRBV7-7 with TRBJ2-5; TRBD2 aligns across 8 bases. V lost 1 base and J lost 1; bases outside the gene matches: 2. The germline gives CDR1 SSHAT, CDR2 FNYEAQ (reference sequence). The CDR3 covers 15 residues. As DNA, the CDR3 is TGTGCCAGCAGCTTAGGTAGCGGGGTCCAAGAGACCCAGTACTTC. Translating gives CASSLGSGVQETQYF.

V usage is TRBV6-5 and J usage is TRBJ2-7; 7 bases fit TRBD1. The V gene's germline CDR1 is MNHEY and CDR2 SVGAGI. The V gene end was trimmed by 7 bases and the J gene end by 4 bases; junction bases not matched to a gene: 10. The CDR3 contains 14 residues. The CDR3 sequence: CASNTRNRGYEQYF. CDR3 bases: TGTGCCAGCAACACGAGAAACAGGGGTTACGAGCAGTACTTC.

The rearrangement joins TRBV2 to TRBJ1-3, with a tentative D call TRBD1 (6 bases). The ends were cut back, 5 bases at V and 4 bases at J, with 18 bases in the middle. The germline V gene encodes CDR1 SNHLY and CDR2 FYNNEI. This CDR3 has 16 amino acids. The CDR3 reads CASSPTLTGLGNTIYF. In DNA form, the CDR3 reads TGTGCCAGCAGTCCCACTTTGACAGGTTTGGGAAACACCATATATTTT.

V gene TRBV5-5 combines with J gene TRBJ2-7; 11 bases fit TRBD2. With 4 bases clipped from V and 3 bases from J, the junction kept 15 bases outside the gene matches. The CDR3 is 18 amino acids. CDR1 and CDR2 (germline): SGHKS, YYEKEE (reference sequence). The chain's CDR3 is CASSPRGAGTSGIYEQYF. The CDR3 coding sequence is TGTGCCAGCAGCCCGCGGGGGGCCGGGACTAGCGGTATCTACGAGCAGTACTTC.

The chain links TRBV28 to TRBJ2-5, with 10 bases fitting TRBD2. This CDR3 is built from 18 residues. Germline V gene data show CDR1 as MDHEN and CDR2 as SYDVKM. V lost 5 bases, J lost 1 base, and 13 bases stayed unmatched. DNA of the CDR3: TGTGCCAGCAGTGGTGGCAAGCGGGGGGGCAGTGTCCAAGAGACCCAGTACTTC. This codes for CASSGGKRGGSVQETQYF.

The genes are TRBV28 and TRBJ1-1; D is unresolved. The CDR3 spans 12 residues. Trimming left V 3 bases short and J 4 bases short, with 6 bases between. CDR1 is MDHEN, CDR2 SYDVKM, per germline. CDR3 residues: CASSFGVTEAFF. The DNA of the CDR3 is TGTGCCAGCAGTTTTGGAGTCACTGAAGCTTTCTTT. The full variable domain, completed using reference TRBV28 and TRBJ1-1, is DVKVTQSSRYLVKRTGEKVFLECVQDMDHENMFWYRQDPGLGLRLIYFSYDVKMKEKGDIPEGYSVSREKKERFSLILESASTNQTSMYLCASSFGVTEAFFGQGTRLTVV.

This clone was picked up a small number of times. The rearrangement links TRBV7-8 to TRBJ1-2, with no clear D. This CDR3 is built from 13 residues. V lost 7 bases, J lost 8 bases, and 17 bases lay in between. The germline V gene has CDR1 SGHVS and CDR2 FQNEAQ. The CDR3 nucleotides read TGTGCCAGCAACCGAGACACCACCTGGGGCTACACCTTC. Amino acids: CASNRDTTWGYTF.

The chain uses TRBV19 and TRBJ1-1; D uncertain. The CDR3 runs to 13 residues. Germline lookup yields CDR1 LNHDA and CDR2 SQIVND (reference sequence). The germline V and J ends were trimmed by 6 bases and 3 bases, with 11 bases remaining between them. The DNA of the CDR3 is TGTGCCAGTAGCAATTATCGGGACACTGAAGCTTTCTTT. Translated, it gives CASSNYRDTEAFF.

V and J are TRBV5-1 and TRBJ1-5, with a weak D call TRBD1 (5 bases). The CDR3 is 15 amino acids. Germline values: CDR1 SGHRS, CDR2 YFSETQ. Trimming pared 4 bases from V and 0 bases from J, leaving 11 bases between. CDR3: CASSLGQNSNQPQHF. The CDR3 nucleotides read TGCGCCAGCAGCCTGGGGCAGAATAGCAATCAGCCCCAGCATTTT.

This sequence joins TRBV5-6 and TRBJ2-7; D ambiguous. V was pared by 0 bases and J by 6 bases, with 7 bases between. The CDR3 runs 12 residues. Germline CDR1 reads SGHDT; CDR2 reads YYEEEE. CDR3 in amino acids: CASSLVPVEQYF. CDR3 nucleotides: TGTGCCAGCAGCTTGGTTCCGGTCGAGCAGTACTTC.

The V gene is TRBV3-1 (or the pseudogene TRBV3-2), the J gene TRBJ1-6, with D perhaps matching TRBD1 (5 bases). Trimming left V 4 bases short and J 14 bases short, with 21 bases between. Germline CDR1 LGHDT, CDR2 YNNKEL (reference sequence). The CDR3 extends over 15 amino acids. CDR3 protein: CASSPPDKSSLTLHF. Here the CDR3 DNA reads TGTGCCAGCAGCCCTCCGGACAAATCAAGTCTCACCCTCCACTTT.

This rearrangement joins TRBV7-8 to TRBJ2-7; D ambiguous. The ends were cut back, 3 bases at V and 2 bases at J, with 11 bases in the middle. This CDR3 has 14 amino acids. Germline loops: CDR1 SGHVS, CDR2 FQNEAQ. CDR3 nucleotides: TGTGCCAGCAGCTTTTACACTGGAACCTACGAGCAGTACTTC. This translates into CASSFYTGTYEQYF.

This clone appeared once. The chain recombines TRBV4-3 with TRBJ2-2, with a weak D call TRBD2 (5 bases). CDR1 is LGHNA, CDR2 YSLEER, per germline. Trimming removed 3 bases at V and 1 base at J, with 9 bases between. The CDR3 runs to 15 residues. The CDR3 region is CASSHRERNTGELFF. The CDR3 DNA reads TGCGCCAGCAGCCACCGGGAACGGAACACCGGGGAGCTGTTTTTT.

This clone has just one count. This sequence joins TRBV7-2 and TRBJ2-3, with 8 bases fitting TRBD2. Germline values: CDR1 SGHTA, CDR2 FQGNSA. CDR3 length: 15 residues. The junction had 2 bases not matched to a gene; V was cut back by 2 bases and J by 1 base. The CDR3 DNA is TGTGCCAGCAGCTTACCGACTAGCGGCACAGATACGCAGTATTTT. Translation gives CASSLPTSGTDTQYF.

A few counts support this clone. The V and J genes are TRBV28 and TRBJ2-3; TRBD1 agrees at 8 bases. The V segment lost 6 bases and the J segment 1 base; nucleotides outside the gene matches: 3. Germline values: CDR1 MDHEN, CDR2 SYDVKM. The CDR3 contains 14 residues. CDR3 nucleotides: TGTGCCAGCAGACCCAGGGGGCGCACAGATACGCAGTATTTT. The encoded protein is CASRPRGRTDTQYF.

The V call is TRBV7-9, the J call TRBJ1-2; 11 nucleotides line up with TRBD1. The germline gives CDR1 SEHNR, CDR2 FQNEAQ (reference sequence). The V gene end was trimmed by 5 bases and the J gene end by 1 base; junction bases not matched to a gene: 9. The CDR3 length is 17 residues. The chain's CDR3 is CASSGGTGGTLNYGYTF. Written as DNA, the CDR3 is TGTGCCAGCAGCGGCGGGACAGGGGGGACCCTTAACTATGGCTACACCTTC.

The genes are TRBV5-7 and TRBJ1-2; weak D call: TRBD1 (6 bases). TRBV5-7 is recorded as an ORF, its role being uncertain. The V gene lost 0 bases and the J gene lost 6 bases, with 15 bases spanning the gap. The CDR3 spans 15 residues. As DNA, the CDR3 is TGTGCCAGCAGCTTGGACAGGGTGAGGCTAAATGGCTACACCTTC. Protein product: CASSLDRVRLNGYTF.

As DNA, the CDR3 is TGTGCCAGCAGTTACTCGGAGGTGCCAATGGTATCACCCCTCCACTTT. Translation: CASSYSEVPMVSPLHF. The chain links TRBV6-5 to TRBJ1-6; D not certain. V lost 0 bases and J lost 10, with 16 bases in between. CDR3 length equals 16 residues. Germline values: CDR1 MNHEY, CDR2 SVGAGI.

The chain uses TRBV3-1 (or the pseudogene TRBV3-2) and TRBJ1-5; D gene ambiguous. This CDR3 has 16 residues. Trimming shortened V by 1 base and J by 3 bases, and 13 bases separated the two germline ends. From germline, CDR1 is LGHDT and CDR2 YNNKEL (reference sequence). The CDR3 DNA reads TGTGCCAGCAGCCAAGGGTCGGTCCTACTCAATCAGCCCCAGCATTTT. Its translation is CASSQGSVLLNQPQHF.